These 12 T cell receptor beta chains originate from one sample sequenced in a study of vaccination and CD4 T cells after COVID-19. For these TCRs, the target antigens are not known. The Oncomine TCR Beta short-read assay was applied to DNA of cultured CD4+ T cells. TCRdb reprocessed the PCR reads via MiXCR and lists one record per CDR3 protein. This sample yields 8,500 to 14,000 distinct CDR3 sequences, of which under 35% are seen a single time; roughly a quarter belongs to the top ten. Treatment meaning: roughly ten-day PBMC culture with coronavirus spike peptide pools or control peptides (ViraFEST assay). Sequenced sample: cultured CD4+ T cells from blood. The receptors derive from a human donor with COVID-19.

The chain uses TRBV6-1 and TRBJ1-6; 9 positions agree with TRBD1. The CDR3 totals 16 residues. CDR1 is MNHNS, CDR2 SASEGT, per germline. The J segment lost 7 bases and the V segment lost 6 bases, leaving 10 bases of the junction unmatched. CDR3 nucleotides: TGTGCCAGCAGCTCTACAGGGGGCGCGGTGAATTCACCCCTCCACTTT. Translated, it gives CASSSTGGAVNSPLHF.

The chain joins TRBV5-1 to TRBJ1-2; 12 positions match TRBD1. V shed 3 bases, J shed 5 bases, and the junction held 5 bases outside the gene matches. The CDR3 extends over 15 amino acids. Germline CDR1 SGHRS, CDR2 YFSETQ. The CDR3: CASSSGTGGGYGYTF. CDR3 DNA: TGCGCCAGCAGCTCCGGGACAGGGGGCGGGTATGGCTACACCTTC.

CDR3 nucleotide sequence: TGTGCCAGCAGTTACTCGGCTAGCGGGGGCATACCCTACGAGCAGTACTTC. Translation gives CASSYSASGGIPYEQYF. The genes are TRBV6-5 and TRBJ2-7; 10 positions match TRBD2. Germline values: CDR1 MNHEY, CDR2 SVGAGI. This CDR3 has 17 residues. V trimming: 0 bases; J trimming: 2 bases; junction bases outside the gene matches: 7.

This clonotype turned up a few times. The chain couples TRBV11-2 to TRBJ2-5, with 7 nucleotides matching TRBD1. This CDR3 contains 16 residues. Germline CDR1 and CDR2: SGHAT and FQNNGV. V shed 0 bases and J 2 bases; nucleotides not matched to a gene: 6. CDR3 nucleotides: TGTGCCAGCAGCTTAGACTCTGGGACAGTTCAAGAGACCCAGTACTTC. This gives the protein CASSLDSGTVQETQYF.

The chain employs TRBV5-4 and TRBJ1-2, with 7 positions matching TRBD1. Germline V gene data show CDR1 as SGHNT and CDR2 as YYREEE (reference sequence). This CDR3 is 15 amino acids long. V was clipped by 0 bases and J by 5 bases; unmatched bases: 7. CDR3: CASSLVSAGGYGYTF. CDR3 sequence (DNA): TGTGCCAGCAGCTTGGTGTCGGCAGGGGGGTATGGCTACACCTTC.

The chain links TRBV6-2 or TRBV6-3 to TRBJ1-1, with TRBD1 matching 10 bases. CDR3 length: 15 residues. V gave up 0 bases and J gave up 4 bases; unmatched junction bases: 2. The germline CDR1 and CDR2 sequences are MNHEY and SVGEGT. The CDR3 DNA follows: TGTGCCAGCAGTTACTCGAGGACAGGGGGCACTGAAGCTTTCTTT. This encodes CASSYSRTGGTEAFF.

This clonotype was picked up a small number of times. The chain has TRBV6-1 and TRBJ2-2; 8 bases match TRBD2. Per germline, CDR1 MNHNS and CDR2 SASEGT. The CDR3 covers 17 residues. With 7 bases clipped from V and 4 bases from J, the junction kept 14 bases outside the gene matches. The CDR3 protein is CASTTRGGGGRTGELFF. In nucleotides, the CDR3 is TGTGCCAGCACCACTCGGGGGGGGGGCGGTCGCACCGGGGAGCTGTTTTTT.

This clonotype appeared a few times. V and J are TRBV30 and TRBJ2-2; the D is unclear. V lost 2 bases, J lost 0 bases, and 10 bases lay in between. The CDR3 has 15 residues. CDR1 GTSNPN and CDR2 SVGIG come from the germline V gene (reference sequence). The CDR3 DNA reads TGTGCCTGGAGTCGCGTCCCTTCGAACACCGGGGAGCTGTTTTTT. It is translated as CAWSRVPSNTGELFF.

The chain uses TRBV7-3 and TRBJ1-1; maybe TRBD1 (6 bases). V gave up 5 bases and J gave up 6 bases, with 13 bases separating them. The CDR3 loop spans 13 amino acids. Germline values: CDR1 SGHTA, CDR2 FQGTGA. Here the CDR3 reads CASSPTPGAEAFF. The CDR3 nucleotides are TGTGCCAGCAGCCCGACTCCAGGGGCTGAAGCTTTCTTT.

This chain uses TRBV7-2 with TRBJ2-4, with 11 positions matching TRBD2. J lost 1 base, V lost 1 base, and 3 bases had no gene match. The CDR3 consists of 17 residues. CDR1 and CDR2 from the germline V gene are SGHTA and FQGNSA. CDR3 residues: CASSLGGLAVAKNIQYF. DNA for the CDR3: TGTGCCAGCAGCTTAGGGGGACTAGCGGTGGCCAAAAACATTCAGTACTTC.

This clonotype turned up a few times. The chain combines TRBV18 with TRBJ2-7, with a weak D call TRBD1 (5 bases). This CDR3 has 14 amino acids. CDR1 and CDR2 (germline): KGHSH, LQKENI. With 3 bases removed from V and 0 bases from J, the gap between germline ends came to 9 bases. Here the CDR3 DNA reads TGTGCCAGCTCACCTGGACATAGCTCCTACGAGCAGTACTTC. Protein: CASSPGHSSYEQYF.

V and J are TRBV5-4 and TRBJ2-7, with 10 bases fitting TRBD1. Losses at the gene ends were 4 bases for V and 1 base for J; bases not matched to a gene: 5. The CDR3 is made up of 15 amino acids. Germline loops: CDR1 SGHNT, CDR2 YYREEE (reference sequence). This chain's CDR3 is CASSPDRGPSYEQYF. The CDR3 region has the DNA TGTGCCAGCAGCCCAGACAGGGGGCCGTCCTACGAGCAGTACTTC.